The 32 T cell receptor beta chains below all came from one sample that was sequenced in a study of cytomegalovirus exposure and HLA in healthy donors. PCR employed 60 Vbeta and 13 Jbeta primers. The method was immunoSEQ multiplex PCR; TCRdb's version includes in-frame clones alone and lacks a portion of them. The sample totals 60,000 or so clones; its top ten clones hold over 2%. The sample was PBMCs. Source of these receptors: a woman younger than 30 in good health and CMV-seronegative.

This CDR3 is CASSLVRVDTDTQYF. CDR3 nucleotide sequence: TGCGCCAGCAGCTTGGTGAGGGTAGACACAGATACGCAGTATTTT. The genes are TRBV5-1 and TRBJ2-3, with D possibly being TRBD2 (5 bases). The length of the CDR3 is 15 residues. With 0 bases removed from V and 2 bases from J, the gap between germline ends came to 10 bases. The V gene's germline CDR1 is SGHRS and CDR2 YFSETQ.

This chain links TRBV5-1 with TRBJ1-5; D is unclear. With 0 bases removed from V and 6 bases from J, the gap between germline ends came to 13 bases. There are 15 residues in the CDR3. Germline assignment: CDR1 SGHRS and CDR2 YFSETQ. The CDR3 bases are TGCGCCAGCAGCTTGGCAGGATCTACCAGTCAGCCCCAGCATTTT. Translation: CASSLAGSTSQPQHF. Combining the CDR3 with reference TRBV5-1 and TRBJ1-5 gives the whole variable domain KAGVTQTPRYLIKTRGQQVTLSCSPISGHRSVSWYQQTPGQGLQFLFEYFSETQRNKGNFPGRFSGRQFSNSRSEMNVSTLELGDSALYLCASSLAGSTSQPQHFGDGTRLSIL.

The chain carries TRBV30 and TRBJ1-6, with TRBD1 matching over 7 bases. There are 15 residues in the CDR3. Germline assignment: CDR1 GTSNPN and CDR2 SVGIG (reference sequence). V trimming: 5 bases; J trimming: 7 bases; junction bases outside the gene matches: 11. The CDR3 region is CAWSRIGTANSPLHF. Here the CDR3 DNA reads TGTGCCTGGTCCAGGATCGGGACAGCAAATTCACCCCTCCACTTT.

The rearrangement links TRBV5-1 to TRBJ1-2, with 9 positions matching TRBD1. Germline CDR1 is SGHRS and CDR2 is YFSETQ. CDR3 length equals 16 residues. After removal of 4 bases from V and 8 bases from J, the junction contained 15 bases not matched to a gene. The CDR3 bases are TGCGCCAGCAGCCGGGGACAGGGACGGTATCCAATAGGCTACACCTTC. Translating it yields CASSRGQGRYPIGYTF.

This sequence joins TRBV7-2 and TRBJ2-7; D not certain. CDR3 length: 14 residues. Trimming left V 5 bases short and J 1 base short, with 12 bases between. CDR1 is SGHTA and CDR2 is FQGNSA in the germline V gene. The CDR3 DNA is TGTGCCAGCAGCACCCAGACTGGATCCTACGAGCAGTACTTC. This sequence encodes CASSTQTGSYEQYF.

V gene TRBV5-1 combines with J gene TRBJ1-2, with TRBD1 as a possible D gene (5 bases). Germline CDR1 reads SGHRS; CDR2 reads YFSETQ. Trimming shortened V by 4 bases and J by 5 bases, and 9 bases separated the two germline ends. CDR3 length equals 12 residues. This CDR3 reads CASSPDSYGYTF. The CDR3 bases are TGCGCCAGCAGCCCCGACAGTTATGGCTACACCTTC.

The rearrangement uses TRBV19 and TRBJ1-1; 8 bases map to TRBD1. J lost 11 bases, V lost 4 bases, and 15 bases had no gene match. Germline V gives CDR1 LNHDA, CDR2 SQIVND (reference sequence). The CDR3 sequence is 15 residues long. The CDR3 sequence is CASSKAGGAYSGAFF. Here the CDR3 DNA reads TGTGCCAGTAGTAAAGCAGGGGGCGCTTATAGTGGGGCTTTCTTT.

The chain couples TRBV30 to TRBJ1-1; TRBD1 agrees at 7 bases. The germline CDR1 and CDR2 sequences are GTSNPN and SVGIG (reference sequence). Trimming removed 0 bases from V and 3 bases from J; junction bases left unmatched: 1. The CDR3 is 13 residues long. CDR3 sequence reads: CAWSVGGYTEAFF. The CDR3 nucleotides read TGTGCCTGGAGTGTAGGGGGCTACACTGAAGCTTTCTTT.

The chain joins TRBV10-3 to TRBJ1-1; 7 bases are shared with TRBD1. Germline loops: CDR1 ENHRY, CDR2 SYGVKD. The CDR3 loop spans 14 amino acids. The V gene end was trimmed by 6 bases and the J gene end by 4 bases; junction bases not matched to a gene: 8. For the CDR3, the DNA is TGTGCCATCAGGCAACAGGGGCGGGGCACTGAAGCTTTCTTT. Its protein is CAIRQQGRGTEAFF.

The chain is built from TRBV2 and TRBJ1-1; TRBD1 is a possible D gene (5 bases). V was cut by 4 bases and J by 4 bases, with 13 bases left in between. Germline assignment: CDR1 SNHLY and CDR2 FYNNEI. This CDR3 is 14 amino acids long. The CDR3 DNA sequence: TGTGCCAGCAGTGGTCAGGGAACGAGCACTGAAGCTTTCTTT. As protein: CASSGQGTSTEAFF.

A word on this clone: The identical CDR3 is also encoded by other nucleotide sequences in the sample. V gene TRBV5-1 combines with J gene TRBJ1-1; weak D call: TRBD1 (6 bases). The CDR3 runs to 13 residues. Germline V gene lookup returns CDR1 SGHRS and CDR2 YFSETQ. The V end was cut by 2 bases, the J end by 4 bases, with 9 bases between. The chain's CDR3 is CASSLQGGTEAFF. As DNA, the CDR3 is TGCGCCAGCAGCTTACAAGGGGGCACTGAAGCTTTCTTT.

V and J are TRBV5-1 and TRBJ1-1; 11 bases agree with TRBD1. The CDR3 has 14 residues. Germline CDR1 and CDR2: SGHRS and YFSETQ. Germline trimming cut 5 bases from V and 6 bases from J; bases unmatched to any gene: 6. CDR3 DNA sequence: TGCGCCAGCAGTCTCGGACAGGGGGCTTCTGAAGCTTTCTTT. Translating it yields CASSLGQGASEAFF.

This chain links TRBV15 with TRBJ1-2; 10 bases line up with TRBD1. Losses at the gene ends were 5 bases for V and 4 bases for J; bases not matched to a gene: 10. Germline V gives CDR1 LNHNV, CDR2 YYDKDF (reference sequence). The CDR3 sequence is 16 residues long. The CDR3 is CATSPTGGAYSYGYTF. Written as DNA, the CDR3 is TGTGCCACCAGCCCGACAGGGGGCGCTTATTCCTATGGCTACACCTTC.

This chain joins TRBV27 and TRBJ1-4; no clear D gene. Trimming took 6 bases from V and 6 from J, leaving 11 bases between them. The germline V gene encodes CDR1 MNHEY and CDR2 SMNVEV (reference sequence). The CDR3 has 13 residues. As DNA, the CDR3 is TGTGCCAGCAGGTATACGGCGGATGAAAAACTGTTTTTT. Its protein is CASRYTADEKLFF.

V gene TRBV27 combines with J gene TRBJ1-2, with D perhaps matching TRBD1 (5 bases). The CDR3 consists of 14 residues. Germline V gene lookup returns CDR1 MNHEY and CDR2 SMNVEV (reference sequence). The V and J ends lost 3 bases and 4 bases respectively, with 12 bases between them. CDR3 DNA: TGTGCCAGCAGTTTGTCTGACAGCCGCTATGGCTACACCTTC. Translated: CASSLSDSRYGYTF.

The chain joins TRBV2 to TRBJ2-7; D is possibly TRBD2 (5 bases). The germline V gene encodes CDR1 SNHLY and CDR2 FYNNEI. There are 12 residues in the CDR3. V lost 5 bases and J lost 6, with 11 bases in between. The CDR3 DNA reads TGTGCCAGCAGTAAGGCGGAGGCCGAGCAGTACTTC. Translating gives CASSKAEAEQYF.

The gene calls are TRBV1 and TRBJ1-1; the table's D call TRBD1 went unverified against the DNA. TRBV1 is a known pseudogene. The CDR3 covers 15 residues. The CDR3 coding sequence is TGCACCAGCGGCGGTCGGGACAGGGGGCCTACTGAAGCTTTCTTT. Protein: CTSGGRDRGPTEAFF.

The chain carries TRBV5-4 and TRBJ1-3; D might be TRBD1 (6 bases). The CDR3 is made up of 16 amino acids. Looked up from germline, CDR1 is SGHNT and CDR2 is YYREEE (reference sequence). V shed 0 bases and J shed 3 bases, with 13 bases lying between them. The CDR3 nucleotides are TGTGCCAGCAGCTTGGCGTTTGGGGGCAGTGGAAACACCATATATTTT. Translation: CASSLAFGGSGNTIYF.

V is TRBV28 and J is TRBJ2-3; tentatively, D is TRBD2 (5 bases). CDR1 is MDHEN and CDR2 is SYDVKM in the germline V gene. The CDR3 is 19 residues long. Trimming pared 6 bases from V and 1 base from J, leaving 26 bases between. CDR3 DNA sequence: TGTGCCAGCAGACCCCTCTGGGCTAGCCCCTTAGTTGGCACAGATACGCAGTATTTT. Translated, it gives CASRPLWASPLVGTDTQYF.

V is TRBV10-3 and J is TRBJ1-5; D is possibly TRBD1 (5 bases). The CDR3 contains 16 residues. Germline loops: CDR1 ENHRY, CDR2 SYGVKD. V dropped 3 bases and J dropped 0 bases, with 12 bases sitting between them. For the CDR3, the DNA is TGTGCCATCAGTGAATCGGGACTCAATAGCAATCAGCCCCAGCATTTT. It yields the protein CAISESGLNSNQPQHF.

The rearrangement links TRBV18 to TRBJ1-1; D may be TRBD1 (6 bases). V was clipped by 2 bases and J by 1 base, with 14 bases between them. CDR3 length equals 16 residues. Germline CDR1 reads KGHSH; CDR2 reads LQKENI. The chain's CDR3 is CASSPNWGLRNTEAFF. The CDR3 DNA sequence: TGTGCCAGCTCACCAAACTGGGGGCTACGGAACACTGAAGCTTTCTTT.

The chain has TRBV18 and TRBJ2-7; 8 bases are shared with TRBD2. V lost 2 bases and J lost 0; bases outside the gene matches: 3. The CDR3 is made up of 15 amino acids. The germline V gene has CDR1 KGHSH and CDR2 LQKENI. The CDR3 nucleotides are TGTGCCAGCTCACCAAGCGGGGGTAGCTCCTACGAGCAGTACTTC. Protein: CASSPSGGSSYEQYF.

This chain uses TRBV19 with TRBJ2-4, with D perhaps TRBD1 (6 bases). The germline V and J ends were trimmed by 8 bases and 0 bases, with 14 bases remaining between them. In germline, CDR1 is LNHDA, CDR2 SQIVND (reference sequence). The CDR3 sequence is 15 residues long. The CDR3 nucleotides are TGTGCCAGTGGCGAAACAGGGAAAGCCAAAAACATTCAGTACTTC. This sequence encodes CASGETGKAKNIQYF.

The chain uses TRBV9 and TRBJ2-1, with D tentatively TRBD1 (5 bases). The V end lost 3 bases, the J end lost 0 bases, and 7 bases lay between the germline ends. This CDR3 spans 14 amino acids. CDR1 is SGDLS and CDR2 is YYNGEE in the germline V gene. The CDR3 region is CASSAGYSYNEQFF. For the CDR3, the DNA is TGTGCCAGCAGCGCAGGGTACTCCTACAATGAGCAGTTCTTC.

The chain is built from TRBV11-2 and TRBJ2-7; D remains unclear. From germline, CDR1 is SGHAT and CDR2 FQNNGV. This CDR3 is 12 amino acids long. The ends were cut back, 2 bases at V and 4 bases at J, with 6 bases in the middle. The CDR3 coding sequence is TGTGCCAGCAGCTTAATCTCTTACGAGCAGTACTTC. Translated: CASSLISYEQYF.

This chain links TRBV18 with TRBJ1-2, with 8 bases fitting TRBD1. There are 11 residues in the CDR3. V shed 9 bases and J 14 bases; nucleotides not matched to a gene: 11. Germline values: CDR1 KGHSH, CDR2 LQKENI. CDR3 loop: CARSRGTGITF. CDR3 coding DNA: TGTGCCAGATCCCGCGGGACAGGTATAACCTTC.

V is TRBV25-1 and J is TRBJ2-5, with 7 bases that match TRBD2. The V gene's germline CDR1 is MGHDK and CDR2 SYGVNS. There are 12 residues in the CDR3. J gave up 5 bases and V 6 bases, and 3 bases lay outside the gene matches. CDR3 DNA: TGTGCCAGCAGGGGCGGGAGCGAGACCCAGTACTTC. It yields the protein CASRGGSETQYF.

The V gene is TRBV19, the J gene TRBJ1-2, with 10 positions matching TRBD1. This CDR3 region has 13 residues. The V and J ends lost 6 bases and 8 bases, in that order; junction bases with no gene match: 6. From germline, CDR1 is LNHDA and CDR2 SQIVND (reference sequence). The CDR3 DNA is TGTGCCAGTAGCGACAGGGGGCTGGCGGGCTACACCTTC. The encoded protein is CASSDRGLAGYTF.

The chain carries TRBV2 and TRBJ2-6; D not certain. The V end lost 6 bases, the J end lost 0 bases, and 6 bases lay between the germline ends. This CDR3 is 14 amino acids long. CDR1 and CDR2 (germline): SNHLY, FYNNEI. The CDR3, as DNA: TGTGCCAGCAGAGAGCTCTCTGGGGCCAACGTCCTGACTTTC. Translation: CASRELSGANVLTF.

J is TRBJ1-1 and V is TRBV5-1, with no clear D. The germline V and J ends were trimmed by 0 bases and 7 bases, with 13 bases remaining between them. Germline CDR1 reads SGHRS; CDR2 reads YFSETQ. The CDR3 sequence is 14 residues long. CDR3 nucleotides: TGCGCCAGCAGCTTGGAGGACTCCGCCGTTGAAGCTTTCTTT. Its translation: CASSLEDSAVEAFF.

This chain joins TRBV9 and TRBJ2-2; TRBD1 agrees at 8 bases. V shed 3 bases and J 6 bases; nucleotides not matched to a gene: 13. Germline V gene lookup returns CDR1 SGDLS and CDR2 YYNGEE. This CDR3 contains 17 residues. The CDR3 here is CASSDSARTGFSGELFF. As DNA, the CDR3 is TGTGCCAGCAGCGACTCCGCGCGGACAGGGTTTTCCGGGGAGCTGTTTTTT.

This chain uses TRBV5-1 with TRBJ2-5; 10 positions match TRBD1. V lost 4 bases and J lost 5; bases outside the gene matches: 8. Germline CDR1 reads SGHRS; CDR2 reads YFSETQ. The CDR3 sequence is 15 residues long. CDR3 DNA: TGCGCCAGCAGCCGCTGGGACAGGGGAGGGGAGACCCAGTACTTC. Translation: CASSRWDRGGETQYF.